Below, 5 T cell receptor beta chains from the same sample are listed, as sequenced in a study of OX40 agonist ivuxolimab in advanced cancers. Method: immunoSEQ multiplex PCR; TCRdb's copy keeps in-frame clones and lacks some. The sample consists of some 66,000 clones, 75% to 80% of them appearing once. The sequences come from CD4+ or CD8+ T cells sorted from blood, collected in a trial of the OX40 agonist ivuxolimab. These receptors originate from an adult with an advanced solid tumor such as melanoma, head and neck, liver or kidney cancer.

This chain uses TRBV6-1 with TRBJ1-6, with a weak D call TRBD1 (5 bases). V was clipped by 9 bases and J by 8 bases, with 20 bases between them. Per the germline V gene, CDR1 is MNHNS and CDR2 is SASEGT. CDR3 length: 15 residues. In nucleotides, the CDR3 is TGTGCCAGTTCAGACCGGGCCCCGGGGGATTCACCCCTCCACTTT. It yields the protein CASSDRAPGDSPLHF.

This clone was seen more than once but under ten times. At the DNA level, this CDR3 is encoded by other sequences in the same sample as well. V usage is TRBV7-2 and J usage is TRBJ2-5; TRBD2 matches 7 bases. The CDR3 covers 15 residues. CDR1 SGHTA and CDR2 FQGNSA come from the germline V gene. V was pared by 3 bases and J by 2 bases, with 6 bases of the junction left unmatched. The CDR3 reads CASSLGGEGQETQYF. The CDR3, as DNA: TGTGCCAGCAGCTTGGGGGGGGAGGGTCAAGAGACCCAGTACTTC.

The rearrangement joins TRBV28 to TRBJ2-5, with TRBD1 matching 9 bases. The CDR3 runs to 15 residues. CDR1 and CDR2 (germline): MDHEN, SYDVKM. V trimming: 5 bases; J trimming: 9 bases; junction bases outside the gene matches: 13. The CDR3 sequence is CASSVPGTGPGAQYF. The DNA of the CDR3 is TGTGCCAGCAGTGTCCCCGGGACAGGGCCCGGAGCCCAGTACTTC.

This clone has only a few counts. The sample contains more than one DNA sequence encoding this CDR3. This sequence joins TRBV18 and TRBJ2-3; D ambiguous. The length of the CDR3 is 14 residues. Trimming removed 3 bases at V and 0 bases at J, with 7 bases between. The germline V gene encodes CDR1 KGHSH and CDR2 LQKENI. The CDR3 DNA reads TGTGCCAGCTCACCCCTCCGGAGCACAGATACGCAGTATTTT. Translating it yields CASSPLRSTDTQYF.

The DNA for the CDR3 is TGTGCCAGCAGCCCACGCTGGTTGGTTACAGATACGCAGTATTTT. It encodes CASSPRWLVTDTQYF. The chain uses TRBV2 and TRBJ2-3, with D hard to call. The CDR3 totals 15 residues. V lost 6 bases, J lost 3 bases, and 16 bases lay in between. CDR1 is SNHLY and CDR2 is FYNNEI in the germline V gene. The variable domain in full, with the rest retrieved from reference TRBV2 and TRBJ2-3, is EPEVTQTPSHQVTQMGQEVILRCVPISNHLYFYWYRQILGQKVEFLVSFYNNEISEKSEIFDDQFSVERPDGSNFTLKIRSTKLEDSAMYFCASSPRWLVTDTQYFGPGTRLTVL.